One sample yielded the 29 T cell receptor beta chains listed below, sequenced in a study of T cell repertoires in ileal Crohn's disease. The data were produced by immunoSEQ multiplex PCR, yet TCRdb's version contains in-frame clones alone and is incomplete. Here the sample spans 8,200 or so clones, roughly 80% being singletons. Material for sequencing was ileal tissue. The receptors derive from an adult with Crohn's disease.

This chain's CDR3 is CASSDTGHQGLSGANVLTF. The CDR3 DNA reads TGTGCCAGCAGTGACACGGGTCACCAGGGGTTATCTGGGGCCAACGTCCTGACTTTC. The chain joins TRBV6-4 to TRBJ2-6; tentatively, D is TRBD1 (6 bases). CDR3 length: 19 residues. Germline loops: CDR1 MRHNA, CDR2 SNTAGT. V gave up 2 bases and J gave up 1 base, with 18 bases separating them.

The chain carries TRBV5-1 and TRBJ2-1; 9 nucleotides agree with TRBD2. Germline assignment: CDR1 SGHRS and CDR2 YFSETQ. J gave up 5 bases and V 4 bases, and 13 bases lay outside the gene matches. CDR3 length: 17 residues. The CDR3 DNA reads TGCGCCAGCAGCCCCCGCCCCCATAGCGGGGGTCACAATGAGCAGTTCTTC. As protein: CASSPRPHSGGHNEQFF.

The J gene is TRBJ1-5, the V gene TRBV5-8; D unclear. The CDR3 consists of 15 residues. CDR1 is SGHTS, CDR2 YDEGEE, per germline. V was pared by 1 base and J by 2 bases, with 10 bases between. This chain's CDR3 is CASSLTGTGNQPQHF. The CDR3 nucleotides are TGTGCCAGCAGCTTGACGGGTACGGGCAATCAGCCCCAGCATTTT.

V is TRBV19 and J is TRBJ1-6; TRBD1 might be the D (5 bases). This CDR3 comprises 15 residues. Germline V gene lookup returns CDR1 LNHDA and CDR2 SQIVND (reference sequence). The ends were cut back, 7 bases at V and 1 base at J, with 11 bases in the middle. CDR3 sequence: CASKQGGSYNSPLHF. The CDR3 DNA reads TGTGCCAGTAAGCAGGGAGGATCCTATAATTCACCCCTCCACTTT.

The genes are TRBV29-1 and TRBJ1-2; weak D call: TRBD1 (6 bases). The CDR3 covers 14 residues. Germline V gives CDR1 SQVTM, CDR2 ANQGSEA. V gave up 7 bases and J gave up 8 bases, with 23 bases separating them. For the CDR3, the DNA is TGCAGCGCCGACCCCCAAGGGGGTTCGAGAGGCTACACCTTC. Encoded protein: CSADPQGGSRGYTF.

This rearrangement joins TRBV19 to TRBJ1-3; 8 positions match TRBD1. The CDR3 consists of 15 residues. Germline V gene sequence: CDR1 LNHDA, CDR2 SQIVND (reference sequence). The J segment lost 1 base and the V segment lost 3 bases, leaving 2 bases of the junction unmatched. The CDR3: CASSMDRASGNTIYF. CDR3 in DNA: TGTGCCAGTAGTATGGACAGGGCGTCTGGAAACACCATATATTTT.

The gene calls are TRBV29-1 and TRBJ2-1; 11 bases fit TRBD1. V lost 5 bases and J lost 4; bases outside the gene matches: 4. This CDR3 spans 14 amino acids. The V gene's germline CDR1 is SQVTM and CDR2 ANQGSEA. The CDR3 here is CSVSDRGQYNEQFF. In DNA form, the CDR3 reads TGCAGCGTTTCGGACAGGGGGCAATACAATGAGCAGTTCTTC.

This clone was recorded a few times. The rearrangement links TRBV7-6 to TRBJ1-5; 10 bases map to TRBD1. CDR1 and CDR2 from the germline V gene are SGHVS and FNYEAQ. The CDR3 has 18 residues. Germline trimming cut 1 base from V and 2 bases from J; bases unmatched to any gene: 8. CDR3 residues: CASSLGDRGPSGNQPQHF. CDR3 nucleotide sequence: TGTGCCAGCAGCTTAGGGGACAGGGGCCCCAGCGGCAATCAGCCCCAGCATTTT. Full variable domain (missing parts from reference TRBV7-6 and TRBJ1-5): GAGVSQSPRYKVTKRGQDVALRCDPISGHVSLYWYRQALGQGPEFLTYFNYEAQQDKSGLPNDRFSAERPEGSISTLTIQRTEQRDSAMYRCASSLGDRGPSGNQPQHFGDGTRLSIL.

This chain joins TRBV18 and TRBJ1-4, with D tentatively TRBD1 (6 bases). This CDR3 contains 13 residues. Trimming left V 3 bases short and J 13 bases short, with 15 bases between. The V gene's germline CDR1 is KGHSH and CDR2 LQKENI. CDR3 sequence: CASSPDSLMGLFF. DNA of the CDR3: TGTGCCAGCTCACCGGACAGCCTAATGGGACTGTTTTTT.

Remarks on this clone: The same CDR3 can be traced to other DNA sequences in this sample. The chain combines TRBV18 with TRBJ1-5; tentative D call: TRBD1 (5 bases). Germline V lookup: CDR1 KGHSH, CDR2 LQKENI. This CDR3 has 13 residues. Trimming stripped 3 bases from V and 5 bases from J, with 8 bases between. Written as DNA, the CDR3 is TGTGCCAGCTCACCTCCGGGGGATCAGCCCCAGCATTTT. Protein sequence: CASSPPGDQPQHF.

This rearrangement joins TRBV19 to TRBJ1-5; D possibly corresponds to TRBD1 (6 bases). The CDR3 spans 14 residues. Germline V CDR1 and CDR2: LNHDA, SQIVND (reference sequence). V shed 3 bases and J shed 6 bases, with 12 bases lying between them. The CDR3 region has the DNA TGTGCCAGTAGTATTATCGGGGGGCTTCAGCCCCAGCATTTT. Residues: CASSIIGGLQPQHF.

This clone was recorded once. At the DNA level, this CDR3 is encoded by other sequences in the same sample as well. CDR3 in amino acids: CASRRGQNPYNEQFF. Here the CDR3 DNA reads TGTGCCAGCAGACGTGGGCAGAATCCTTACAATGAGCAGTTCTTC. The J gene is TRBJ2-1, the V gene TRBV2; D remains ambiguous. The germline V gene encodes CDR1 SNHLY and CDR2 FYNNEI. The CDR3 runs 15 residues. V was clipped by 6 bases and J by 4 bases, with 16 bases between them.

This chain uses TRBV14 with TRBJ2-5; weak D call: TRBD1 (5 bases). The V gene lost 4 bases and the J gene lost 0 bases, with 12 bases spanning the gap. The length of the CDR3 is 15 residues. In germline, CDR1 is SGHDN, CDR2 FVKESK. The CDR3 bases are TGTGCCAGCAGCCCTGCAGGGTGGGACCAAGAGACCCAGTACTTC. As protein: CASSPAGWDQETQYF. The variable domain in full, with the rest retrieved from reference TRBV14 and TRBJ2-5, is EAGVTQFPSHSVIEKGQTVTLRCDPISGHDNLYWYRRVMGKEIKFLLHFVKESKQDESGMPNNRFLAERTGGTYSTLKVQPAELEDSGVYFCASSPAGWDQETQYFGPGTRLLVL.

This clone appeared once. V gene TRBV9 combines with J gene TRBJ2-3; TRBD1 is a possible D gene (6 bases). Germline V gene sequence: CDR1 SGDLS, CDR2 YYNGEE. CDR3 size: 16 residues. V gave up 1 base and J gave up 2 bases, with 14 bases separating them. CDR3 protein: CASSVNVGGNTDTQYF. In nucleotides, the CDR3 is TGTGCCAGCAGCGTAAACGTAGGGGGTAACACAGATACGCAGTATTTT.

The rearrangement links TRBV9 to TRBJ2-5; D perhaps matches TRBD2 (5 bases). Germline CDR1 is SGDLS and CDR2 is YYNGEE. The CDR3 consists of 14 residues. Trimming cost V 3 bases and J 0 bases, with 9 bases left between them. The CDR3 sequence is CASSAGSHQETQYF. The CDR3, as DNA: TGTGCCAGCAGCGCTGGGAGTCACCAAGAGACCCAGTACTTC.

The V call is TRBV30, the J call TRBJ1-4, with TRBD1 matching 7 bases. V lost 0 bases to trimming and J lost 6 bases; unmatched junction nucleotides: 10. The germline V gene encodes CDR1 GTSNPN and CDR2 SVGIG (reference sequence). The CDR3 sequence is 16 residues long. The CDR3 reads CAWSVRAGTEYEKLFF. The CDR3 nucleotides read TGTGCCTGGAGTGTGCGCGCCGGGACAGAGTATGAAAAACTGTTTTTT.

This clone came up a few times. The V call is TRBV11-2, the J call TRBJ2-5; 8 bases map to TRBD1. Germline V gives CDR1 SGHAT, CDR2 FQNNGV. This CDR3 is built from 14 residues. The ends lost 5 bases at V and 5 bases at J; junction bases unmatched: 7. This CDR3 is CASSPDRGWETQYF. The CDR3 nucleotides are TGTGCCAGCAGCCCCGACAGGGGATGGGAGACCCAGTACTTC.

The V gene is TRBV29-1, the J gene TRBJ2-1, with D possibly TRBD1 on 6 matching bases. Trimming took off 6 bases at V and 4 bases at J, with 10 bases between the two ends. CDR1 and CDR2 from the germline V gene are SQVTM and ANQGSEA. The CDR3 is 12 residues long. CDR3: CSVPDSYNEQFF. CDR3 nucleotide sequence: TGCAGCGTCCCGGACAGTTACAATGAGCAGTTCTTC.

This rearrangement joins TRBV2 to TRBJ2-7, with D unresolved. Germline lookup yields CDR1 SNHLY and CDR2 FYNNEI. The V gene lost 6 bases and the J gene lost 7 bases, with 13 bases spanning the gap. There are 12 residues in the CDR3. This CDR3 is CASSASAREQYF. The DNA of the CDR3 is TGTGCCAGCAGCGCATCAGCGAGGGAGCAGTACTTC.

V usage is TRBV18 and J usage is TRBJ2-7; 9 bases are a match to TRBD1. Germline values: CDR1 KGHSH, CDR2 LQKENI. With V trimmed by 3 bases and J by 2 bases, 2 bases remained unmatched. The CDR3 is made up of 14 amino acids. DNA for the CDR3: TGTGCCAGCTCACCGACAGGGGGACCCTACGAGCAGTACTTC. This sequence encodes CASSPTGGPYEQYF.

This clone turned up a few times. The chain joins TRBV11-2 to TRBJ2-3, with TRBD2 identical over 7 bases. CDR3 length equals 16 residues. Unmatched junction bases numbered 4, after V lost 1 base and J lost 0 bases. The germline gives CDR1 SGHAT, CDR2 FQNNGV. The CDR3 DNA follows: TGTGCCAGCAGCTTAGGAGCGGGGCGAAGCACAGATACGCAGTATTTT. This codes for CASSLGAGRSTDTQYF.

V gene TRBV6-1 combines with J gene TRBJ2-4; D not certain. Trimming took 2 bases from V and 0 from J, leaving 14 bases between them. CDR1 and CDR2 from the germline V gene are MNHNS and SASEGT. The length of the CDR3 is 17 residues. CDR3 sequence: CASSESGRRLAKNIQYF. CDR3 coding DNA: TGTGCCAGCAGTGAAAGTGGTAGGCGGCTAGCCAAAAACATTCAGTACTTC.

The CDR3 reads CASSARLAGANEQFF. The CDR3 DNA reads TGTGCCAGCAGCGCCCGACTAGCGGGGGCGAATGAGCAGTTCTTC. V and J are TRBV7-3 and TRBJ2-1, with 12 bases fitting TRBD2. J gave up 7 bases and V 5 bases, and 6 bases lay outside the gene matches. Germline loops: CDR1 SGHTA, CDR2 FQGTGA. The CDR3 runs 15 residues.

The chain combines TRBV30 with TRBJ2-7; perhaps TRBD1 as D (5 bases). CDR3 length: 13 residues. Trimming pared 3 bases from V and 2 bases from J, leaving 11 bases between. Germline CDR1 is GTSNPN and CDR2 is SVGIG (reference sequence). CDR3 nucleotides: TGTGCCTGGAGAGGGGCGACAGCCTACGAGCAGTACTTC. Translation gives CAWRGATAYEQYF.

The chain is built from TRBV7-2 and TRBJ1-4; no reliable D call. CDR3 length: 14 residues. The V end was cut by 5 bases, the J end by 4 bases, with 11 bases between. Germline V gives CDR1 SGHTA, CDR2 FQGNSA. The CDR3 is CASSPGVNNEKLFF. In nucleotides, the CDR3 is TGTGCCAGCAGCCCCGGGGTGAATAATGAAAAACTGTTTTTT.

The CDR3 DNA is TGTGCCAGCAGCTGGACAGGGGATGGAAACACCATATATTTT. Translated: CASSWTGDGNTIYF. The chain couples TRBV7-9 to TRBJ1-3, with 9 bases fitting TRBD1. CDR3 length: 14 residues. The germline V gene encodes CDR1 SEHNR and CDR2 FQNEAQ (reference sequence). The trim removed 4 bases at V and 3 bases at J, leaving 1 base unmatched.

The chain uses TRBV7-9 and TRBJ2-5, with 9 bases aligning to TRBD1. V lost 5 bases to trimming and J lost 0 bases; unmatched junction nucleotides: 4. Germline V CDR1 and CDR2: SEHNR, FQNEAQ (reference sequence). The CDR3 runs 15 residues. CDR3 in amino acids: CASSLGTGNQETQYF. CDR3 nucleotide sequence: TGTGCCAGCAGCCTCGGGACAGGGAACCAAGAGACCCAGTACTTC. Full variable domain (remainder filled in from reference TRBV7-9 and TRBJ2-5): DTGVSQNPRHKITKRGQNVTFRCDPISEHNRLYWYRQTLGQGPEFLTYFQNEAQLEKSRLLSDRFSAERPKGSFSTLEIQRTEQGDSAMYLCASSLGTGNQETQYFGPGTRLLVL.

This sequence joins TRBV27 and TRBJ2-2, with D possibly TRBD2 on 5 matching bases. Germline CDR1 and CDR2: MNHEY and SMNVEV (reference sequence). The CDR3 totals 16 residues. The V end lost 1 base, the J end lost 8 bases, and 17 bases lay between the germline ends. The CDR3 DNA reads TGTGCCAGCAGTTTATTAACCCCCGGGGTGCAGGGGGAGCTGTTTTTT. Translated, it gives CASSLLTPGVQGELFF.

This clone came up once. J is TRBJ1-5 and V is TRBV28, with a possible D match to TRBD1 (5 bases). Trimming removed 5 bases at V and 5 bases at J, with 19 bases between. This CDR3 spans 16 amino acids. The germline V gene encodes CDR1 MDHEN and CDR2 SYDVKM. The DNA for the CDR3 is TGTGCCAGCAGTCCCCCAAGGCAGGGTCGGGATCAGCCCCAGCATTTT. Translating it yields CASSPPRQGRDQPQHF.